The TCR beta chain under discussion was sequenced for a study of T cells in Graves' hyperthyroidism and ophthalmopathy. V lost 6 bases, J lost 4 bases, and 4 bases stayed unmatched. The germline CDR1 and CDR2 sequences are SNHLY and FYNNEI. The CDR3 has 13 amino acids. At least ten counts were recorded for this clonotype. The antigen is unknown. Ophthalmopathy cases met thresholds of Clinical Activity Score at least 3, NOSPECS grade at least 4 and duration under 3 months. TCR beta CDR3 regions were amplified from RNA transcripts. The HTBI set primed first-round TCR CDR3 RT-PCR. TCRdb used MiXCR to reprocess the multiplex PCR reads, holding one entry per CDR3 protein. This sample has fewer than 750,000 distinct CDR3 sequences; roughly 15% occur once, and the top ten carry around 12%. Overall study results and limits: Separation of ophthalmopathy from stable hyperthyroidism was achieved by a 13 V-J model.

Source material: blood. The clonotype comes from a woman between 45 and 65 years old with Graves' ophthalmopathy. This chain uses TRBV2 with TRBJ1-2, with TRBD1 identical over 8 bases. CDR3 sequence reads: CASRPGQAYGYTF. The CDR3 DNA reads TGTGCCAGCAGACCGGGACAGGCCTATGGCTACACCTTC.